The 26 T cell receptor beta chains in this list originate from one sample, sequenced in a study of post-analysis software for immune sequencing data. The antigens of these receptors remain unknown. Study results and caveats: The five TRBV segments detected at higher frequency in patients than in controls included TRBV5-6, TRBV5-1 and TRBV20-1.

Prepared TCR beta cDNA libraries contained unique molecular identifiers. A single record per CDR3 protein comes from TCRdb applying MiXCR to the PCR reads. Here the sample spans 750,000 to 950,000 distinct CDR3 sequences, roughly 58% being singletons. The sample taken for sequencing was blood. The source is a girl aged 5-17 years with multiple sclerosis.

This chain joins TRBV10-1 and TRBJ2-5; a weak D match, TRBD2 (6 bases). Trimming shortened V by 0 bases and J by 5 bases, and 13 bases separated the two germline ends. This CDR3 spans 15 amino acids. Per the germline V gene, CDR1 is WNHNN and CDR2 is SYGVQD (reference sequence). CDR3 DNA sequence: TGCGCCAGCAGTGAGTCCGGGGGTGGGTTCGAGACCCAGTACTTC. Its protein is CASSESGGGFETQYF.

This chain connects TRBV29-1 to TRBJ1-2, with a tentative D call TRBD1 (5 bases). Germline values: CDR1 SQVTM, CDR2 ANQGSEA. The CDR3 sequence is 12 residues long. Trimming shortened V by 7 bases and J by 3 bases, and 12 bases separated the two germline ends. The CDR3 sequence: CSAIDSDYGYTF. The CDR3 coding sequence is TGCAGCGCCATCGACAGCGACTATGGCTACACCTTC.

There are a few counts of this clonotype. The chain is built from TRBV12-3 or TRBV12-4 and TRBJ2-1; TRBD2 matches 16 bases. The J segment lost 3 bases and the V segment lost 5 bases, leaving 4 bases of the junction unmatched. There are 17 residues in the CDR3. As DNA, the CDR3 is TGTGCCAGCAGTGGGACTAGCGGGAGGGTTGTCTACAATGAGCAGTTCTTC. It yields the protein CASSGTSGRVVYNEQFF.

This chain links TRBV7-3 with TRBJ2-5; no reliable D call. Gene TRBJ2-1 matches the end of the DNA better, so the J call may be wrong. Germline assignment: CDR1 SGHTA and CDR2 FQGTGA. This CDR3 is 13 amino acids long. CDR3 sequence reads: CASSPTAQETQFF. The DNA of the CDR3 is TGTGCCAGCAGCCCAACGGCCCAAGAGACCCAGTTCTTC.

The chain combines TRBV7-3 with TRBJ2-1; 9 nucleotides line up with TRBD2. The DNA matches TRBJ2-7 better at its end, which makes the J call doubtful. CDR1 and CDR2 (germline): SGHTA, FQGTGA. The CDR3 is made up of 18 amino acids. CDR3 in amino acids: CASSLIGSGGPTYNEQYF. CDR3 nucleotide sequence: TGTGCCAGCAGCTTAATTGGTAGCGGGGGCCCGACCTACAATGAGCAGTACTTC.

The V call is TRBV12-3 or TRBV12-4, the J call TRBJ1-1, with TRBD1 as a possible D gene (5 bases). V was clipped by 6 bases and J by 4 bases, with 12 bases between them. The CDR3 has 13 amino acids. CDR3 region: CASSRGRGTEAFF. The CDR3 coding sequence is TGTGCCAGCAGCCGAGGGAGGGGCACTGAAGCTTTCTTT.

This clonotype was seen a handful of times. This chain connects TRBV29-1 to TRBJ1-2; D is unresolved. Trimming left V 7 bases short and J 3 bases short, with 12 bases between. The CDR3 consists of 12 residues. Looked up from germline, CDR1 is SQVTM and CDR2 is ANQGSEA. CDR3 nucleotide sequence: TGCAGCGCCCTGGTTGGGGACTATGGCTACACCTTC. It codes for CSALVGDYGYTF.

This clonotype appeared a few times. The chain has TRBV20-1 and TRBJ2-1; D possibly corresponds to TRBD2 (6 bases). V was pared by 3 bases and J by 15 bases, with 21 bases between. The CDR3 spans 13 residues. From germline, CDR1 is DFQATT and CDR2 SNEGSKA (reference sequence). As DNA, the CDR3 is TGCAGTGCTAGCCTCCCCAGGGACGGGGGATGGTTCTTC. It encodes CSASLPRDGGWFF.

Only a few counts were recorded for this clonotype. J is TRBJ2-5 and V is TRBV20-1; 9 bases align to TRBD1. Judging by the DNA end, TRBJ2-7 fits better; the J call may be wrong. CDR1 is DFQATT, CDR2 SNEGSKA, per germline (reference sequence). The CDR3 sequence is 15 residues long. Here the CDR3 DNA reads TGCAGTGCTAGAAGCCCCCGGACAGGGGTATACGAGCAGTACTTC. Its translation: CSARSPRTGVYEQYF.

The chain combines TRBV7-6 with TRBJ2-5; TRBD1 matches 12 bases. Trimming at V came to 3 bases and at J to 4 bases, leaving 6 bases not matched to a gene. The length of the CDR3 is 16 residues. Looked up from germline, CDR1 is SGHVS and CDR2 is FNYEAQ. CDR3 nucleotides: TGTGCCAGCAGCTTCACCGGGACAGGGGGCGGAGAGACCCAGTACTTC. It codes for CASSFTGTGGGETQYF.

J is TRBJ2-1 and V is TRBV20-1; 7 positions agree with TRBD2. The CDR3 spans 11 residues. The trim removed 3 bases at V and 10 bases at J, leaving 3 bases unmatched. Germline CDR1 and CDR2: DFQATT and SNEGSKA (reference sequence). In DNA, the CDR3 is TGCAGTGCTAGTACTAGCGTAGAGCAGTTCTTC. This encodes CSASTSVEQFF.

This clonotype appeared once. The CDR3 DNA follows: TGCAGTGCTAGGAATGCTAGGTCGAACACCGGGGAGCTGTTTTTT. It specifies CSARNARSNTGELFF. The chain combines TRBV20-1 with TRBJ2-2; D call uncertain. Trimming left V 3 bases short and J 0 bases short, with 11 bases between. CDR3 size: 15 residues. Germline loops: CDR1 DFQATT, CDR2 SNEGSKA (reference sequence).

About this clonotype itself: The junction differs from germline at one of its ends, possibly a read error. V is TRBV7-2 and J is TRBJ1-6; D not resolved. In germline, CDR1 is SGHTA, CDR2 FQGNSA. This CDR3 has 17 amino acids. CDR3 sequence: CACSSSWEALGNSPLHF. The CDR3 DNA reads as TGTGCCTGCAGCTCGAGTTGGGAGGCCCTGGGGAATTCACCCCTCCACTTT.

CDR3 nucleotides: TGCGCCAGCAGCTTGGGAGCGGGAGTAGGGCCTGAGCAGTTCTTC. This encodes CASSLGAGVGPEQFF. This chain uses TRBV5-1 with TRBJ2-1; 8 positions match TRBD2. Germline V gene sequence: CDR1 SGHRS, CDR2 YFSETQ. The J segment lost 9 bases and the V segment lost 0 bases, leaving 8 bases of the junction unmatched. There are 15 residues in the CDR3. The entire variable domain, with the rest obtained from reference TRBV5-1 and TRBJ2-1, is as follows: KAGVTQTPRYLIKTRGQQVTLSCSPISGHRSVSWYQQTPGQGLQFLFEYFSETQRNKGNFPGRFSGRQFSNSRSEMNVSTLELGDSALYLCASSLGAGVGPEQFFGPGTRLTVL.

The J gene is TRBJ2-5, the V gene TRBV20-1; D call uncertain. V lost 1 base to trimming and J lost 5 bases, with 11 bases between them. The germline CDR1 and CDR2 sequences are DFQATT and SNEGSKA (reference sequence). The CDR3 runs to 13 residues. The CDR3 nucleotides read TGCAGTGCTAGAGTGGCTTCCGGGGAGACCCAGTACTTC. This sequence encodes CSARVASGETQYF.

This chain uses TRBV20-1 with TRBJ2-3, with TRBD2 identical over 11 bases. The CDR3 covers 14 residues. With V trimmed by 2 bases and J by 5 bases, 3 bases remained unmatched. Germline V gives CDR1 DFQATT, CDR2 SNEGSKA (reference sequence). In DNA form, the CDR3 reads TGCAGTGCTAGAATAGCGGGAGGGGTAGATACGCAGTATTTT. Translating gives CSARIAGGVDTQYF.

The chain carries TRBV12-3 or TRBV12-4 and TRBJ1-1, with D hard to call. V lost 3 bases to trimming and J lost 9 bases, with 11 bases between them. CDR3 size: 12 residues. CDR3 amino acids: CASSFSTAKAFF. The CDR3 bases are TGTGCCAGCAGTTTTAGTACAGCCAAAGCTTTCTTT.

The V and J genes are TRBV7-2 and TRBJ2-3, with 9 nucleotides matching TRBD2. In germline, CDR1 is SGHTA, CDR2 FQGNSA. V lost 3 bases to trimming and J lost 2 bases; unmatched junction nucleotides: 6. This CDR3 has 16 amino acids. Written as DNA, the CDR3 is TGTGCCAGCAGCTTGGTAGCGGGGGCCTCCACAGATACGCAGTATTTT. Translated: CASSLVAGASTDTQYF.

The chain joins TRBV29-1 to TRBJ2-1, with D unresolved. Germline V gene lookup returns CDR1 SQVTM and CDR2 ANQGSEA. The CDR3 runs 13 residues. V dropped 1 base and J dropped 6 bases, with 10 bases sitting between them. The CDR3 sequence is CSVEGRTINEQFF. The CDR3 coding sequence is TGCAGCGTTGAAGGACGGACGATCAATGAGCAGTTCTTC.

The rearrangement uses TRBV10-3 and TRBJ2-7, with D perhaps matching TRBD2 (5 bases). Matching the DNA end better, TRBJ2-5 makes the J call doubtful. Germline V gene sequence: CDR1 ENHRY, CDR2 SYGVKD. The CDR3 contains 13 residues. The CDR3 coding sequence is TGTGCCATCAGGGGCGGACCGGGGGAGACCCAGTACTTC. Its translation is CAIRGGPGETQYF.

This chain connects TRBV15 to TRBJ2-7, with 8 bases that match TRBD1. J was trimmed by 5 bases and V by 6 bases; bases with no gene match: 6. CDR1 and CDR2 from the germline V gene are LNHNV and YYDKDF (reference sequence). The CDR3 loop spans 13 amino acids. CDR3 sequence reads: CATRGTGRNEQYF. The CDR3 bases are TGTGCCACCAGGGGGACAGGTCGCAACGAGCAGTACTTC.

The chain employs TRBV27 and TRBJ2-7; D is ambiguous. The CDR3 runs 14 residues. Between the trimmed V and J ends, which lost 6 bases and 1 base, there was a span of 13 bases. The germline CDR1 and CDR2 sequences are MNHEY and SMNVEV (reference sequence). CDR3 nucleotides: TGTGCCAGCAGGGACGGATGGCAGTCCTACGAGCAGTACTTC. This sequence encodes CASRDGWQSYEQYF.

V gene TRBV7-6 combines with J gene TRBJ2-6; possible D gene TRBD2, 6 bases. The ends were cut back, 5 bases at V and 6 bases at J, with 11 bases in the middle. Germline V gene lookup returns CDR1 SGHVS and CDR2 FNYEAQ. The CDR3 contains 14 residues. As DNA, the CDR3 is TGTGCCAGCAGCGCCAGGGAGGAGGCCAACGTCCTGACTTTC. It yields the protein CASSAREEANVLTF.

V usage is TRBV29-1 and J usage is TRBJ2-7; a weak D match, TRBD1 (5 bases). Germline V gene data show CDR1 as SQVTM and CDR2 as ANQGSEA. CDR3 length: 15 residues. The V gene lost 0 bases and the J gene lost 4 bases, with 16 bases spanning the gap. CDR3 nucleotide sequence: TGCAGCGTTGAAGATGCAGACAGTTCCACATACGAGCAGTACTTC. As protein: CSVEDADSSTYEQYF.

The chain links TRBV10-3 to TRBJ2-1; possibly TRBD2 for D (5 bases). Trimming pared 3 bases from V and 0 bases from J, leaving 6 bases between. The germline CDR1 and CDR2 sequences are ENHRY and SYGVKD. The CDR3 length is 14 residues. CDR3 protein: CAISDSGSYNEQFF. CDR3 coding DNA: TGTGCCATCAGTGACAGCGGCTCCTACAATGAGCAGTTCTTC.

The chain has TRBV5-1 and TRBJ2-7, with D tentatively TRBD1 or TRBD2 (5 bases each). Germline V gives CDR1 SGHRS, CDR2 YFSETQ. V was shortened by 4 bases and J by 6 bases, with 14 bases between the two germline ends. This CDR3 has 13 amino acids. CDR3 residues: CASSQQRGAEQYF. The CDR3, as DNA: TGCGCCAGCAGCCAACAGAGGGGCGCCGAGCAGTACTTC. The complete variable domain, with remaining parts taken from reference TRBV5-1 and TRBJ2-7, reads KAGVTQTPRYLIKTRGQQVTLSCSPISGHRSVSWYQQTPGQGLQFLFEYFSETQRNKGNFPGRFSGRQFSNSRSEMNVSTLELGDSALYLCASSQQRGAEQYFGPGTRLTVT.